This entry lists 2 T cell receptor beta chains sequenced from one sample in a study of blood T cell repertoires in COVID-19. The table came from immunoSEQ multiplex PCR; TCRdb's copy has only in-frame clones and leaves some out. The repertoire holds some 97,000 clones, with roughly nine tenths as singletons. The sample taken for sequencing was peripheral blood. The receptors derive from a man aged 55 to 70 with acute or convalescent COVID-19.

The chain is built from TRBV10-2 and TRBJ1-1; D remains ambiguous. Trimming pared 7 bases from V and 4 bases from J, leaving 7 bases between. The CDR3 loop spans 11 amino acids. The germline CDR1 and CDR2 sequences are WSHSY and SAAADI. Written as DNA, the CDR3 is TGCGCCAGCATGACTCTCACTGAAGCTTTCTTT. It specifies CASMTLTEAFF.

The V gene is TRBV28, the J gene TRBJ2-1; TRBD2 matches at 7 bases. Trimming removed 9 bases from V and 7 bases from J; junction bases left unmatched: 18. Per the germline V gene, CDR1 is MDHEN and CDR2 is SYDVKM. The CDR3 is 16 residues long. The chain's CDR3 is CARHFLSGMPDNEQFF. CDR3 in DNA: TGTGCCAGGCACTTCTTAAGCGGGATGCCCGATAATGAGCAGTTCTTC.